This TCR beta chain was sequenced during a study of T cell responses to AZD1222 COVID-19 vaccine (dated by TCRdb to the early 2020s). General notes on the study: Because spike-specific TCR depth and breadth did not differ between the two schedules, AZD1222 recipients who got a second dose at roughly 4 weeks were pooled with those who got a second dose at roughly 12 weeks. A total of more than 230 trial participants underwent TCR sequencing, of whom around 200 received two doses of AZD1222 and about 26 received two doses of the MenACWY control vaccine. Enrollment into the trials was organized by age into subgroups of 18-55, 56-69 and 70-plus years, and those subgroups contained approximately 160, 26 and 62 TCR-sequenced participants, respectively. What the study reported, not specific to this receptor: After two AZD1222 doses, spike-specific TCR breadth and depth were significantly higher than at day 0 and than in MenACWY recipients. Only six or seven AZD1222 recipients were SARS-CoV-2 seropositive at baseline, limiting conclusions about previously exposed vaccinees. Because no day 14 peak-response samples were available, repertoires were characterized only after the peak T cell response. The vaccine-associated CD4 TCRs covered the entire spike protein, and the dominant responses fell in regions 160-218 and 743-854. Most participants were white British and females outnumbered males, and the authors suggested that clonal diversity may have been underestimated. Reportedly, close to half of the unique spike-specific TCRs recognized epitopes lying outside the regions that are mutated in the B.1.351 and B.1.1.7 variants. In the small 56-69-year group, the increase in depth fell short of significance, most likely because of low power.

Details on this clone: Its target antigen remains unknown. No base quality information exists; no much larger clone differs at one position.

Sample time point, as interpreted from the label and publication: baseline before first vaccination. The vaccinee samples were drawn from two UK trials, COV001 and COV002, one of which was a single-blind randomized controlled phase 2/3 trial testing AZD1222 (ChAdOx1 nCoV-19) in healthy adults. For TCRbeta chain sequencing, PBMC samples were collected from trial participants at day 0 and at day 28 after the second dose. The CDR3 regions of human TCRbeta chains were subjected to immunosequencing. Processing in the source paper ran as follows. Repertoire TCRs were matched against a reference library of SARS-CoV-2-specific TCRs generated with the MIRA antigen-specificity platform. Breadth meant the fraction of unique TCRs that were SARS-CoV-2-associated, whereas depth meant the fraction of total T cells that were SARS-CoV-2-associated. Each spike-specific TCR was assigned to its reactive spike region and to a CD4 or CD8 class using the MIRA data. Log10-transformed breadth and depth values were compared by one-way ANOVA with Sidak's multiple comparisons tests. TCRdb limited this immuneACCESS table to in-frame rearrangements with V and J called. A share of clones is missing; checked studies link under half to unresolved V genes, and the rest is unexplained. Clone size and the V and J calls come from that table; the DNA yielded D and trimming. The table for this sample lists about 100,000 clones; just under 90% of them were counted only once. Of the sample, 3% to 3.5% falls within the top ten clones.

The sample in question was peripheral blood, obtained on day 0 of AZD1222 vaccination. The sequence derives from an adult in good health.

CDR3 sequence: CASSLHRGGYTF. The DNA sequence follows: TGTGCCAGCAGCCTACACAGGGGTGGCTACACCTTC. The receptor chain draws on TRBV7-8 and TRBJ1-2, and TRBD1 aligns with 7 junction nucleotides. From the cysteine through the phenylalanine, the CDR3 covers 12 amino acids. Only CDR3 DNA remains: 36 bases, in frame from the first base. The germline V gene yields SGHVS for CDR1 and FQNEAQ for CDR2. Germline trimming: 5 bases from V, 7 bases from J; junction bases outside gene matches: 4. Extended through the reference TRBV7-8 and TRBJ1-2 proteins, this CDR3 yields the full variable domain: GAGVSQSPRYKVAKRGQDVALRCDPISGHVSLFWYQQALGQGPEFLTYFQNEAQLDKSGLPSDRFFAERPEGSVSTLKIQRTQQEDSAVYLCASSLHRGGYTFGSGTRLTVV.